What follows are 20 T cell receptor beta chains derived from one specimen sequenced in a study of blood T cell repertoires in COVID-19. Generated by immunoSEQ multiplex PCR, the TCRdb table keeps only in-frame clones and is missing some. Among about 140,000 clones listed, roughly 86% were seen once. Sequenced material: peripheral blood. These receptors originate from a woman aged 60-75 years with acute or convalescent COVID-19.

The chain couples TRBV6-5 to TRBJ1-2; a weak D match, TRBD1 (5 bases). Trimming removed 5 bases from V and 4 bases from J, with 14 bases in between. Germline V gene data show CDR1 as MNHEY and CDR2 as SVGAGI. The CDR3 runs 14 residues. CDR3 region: CASSTLGDGYGYTF. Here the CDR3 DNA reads TGTGCCAGCAGTACATTAGGGGATGGCTATGGCTACACCTTC.

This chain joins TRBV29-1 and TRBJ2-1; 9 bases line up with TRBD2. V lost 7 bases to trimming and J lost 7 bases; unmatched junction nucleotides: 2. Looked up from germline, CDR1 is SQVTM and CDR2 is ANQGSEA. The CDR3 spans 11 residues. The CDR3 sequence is CSGAGGNEQFF. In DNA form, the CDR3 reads TGCAGCGGGGCGGGGGGGAATGAGCAGTTCTTC.

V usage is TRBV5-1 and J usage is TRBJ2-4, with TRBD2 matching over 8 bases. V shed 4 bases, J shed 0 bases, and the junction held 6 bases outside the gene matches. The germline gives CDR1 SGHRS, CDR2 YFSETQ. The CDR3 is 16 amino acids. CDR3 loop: CASSGGLALAKNIQYF. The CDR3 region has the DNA TGCGCCAGCAGCGGAGGACTAGCTCTAGCCAAAAACATTCAGTACTTC.

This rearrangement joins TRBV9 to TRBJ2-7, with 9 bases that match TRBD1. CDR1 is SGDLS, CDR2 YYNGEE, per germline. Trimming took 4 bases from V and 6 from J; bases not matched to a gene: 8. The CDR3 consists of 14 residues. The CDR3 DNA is TGTGCCAGCAGCTCACAGGGGGCGCGGTCCGAGCAGTACTTC. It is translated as CASSSQGARSEQYF.

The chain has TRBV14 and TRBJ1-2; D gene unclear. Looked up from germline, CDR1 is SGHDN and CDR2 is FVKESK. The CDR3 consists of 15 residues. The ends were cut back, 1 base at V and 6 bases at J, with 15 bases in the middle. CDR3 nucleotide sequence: TGTGCCAGCAGCCAAGGGCGGGGTTGGGCCCATGGCTACACCTTC. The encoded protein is CASSQGRGWAHGYTF.

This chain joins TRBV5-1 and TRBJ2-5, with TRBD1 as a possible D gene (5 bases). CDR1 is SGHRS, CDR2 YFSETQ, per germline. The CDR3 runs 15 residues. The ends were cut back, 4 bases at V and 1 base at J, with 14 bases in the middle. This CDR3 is CASSKPRETQETQYF. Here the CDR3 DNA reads TGCGCCAGCAGCAAACCCAGGGAAACCCAAGAGACCCAGTACTTC.

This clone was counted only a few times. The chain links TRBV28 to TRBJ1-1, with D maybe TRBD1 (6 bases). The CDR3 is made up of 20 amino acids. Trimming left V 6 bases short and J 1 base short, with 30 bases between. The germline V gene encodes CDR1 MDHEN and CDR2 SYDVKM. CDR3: CASRSGSWGREDWQNTEAFF. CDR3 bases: TGTGCCAGCAGATCTGGTTCGTGGGGGCGAGAGGATTGGCAGAACACTGAAGCTTTCTTT.

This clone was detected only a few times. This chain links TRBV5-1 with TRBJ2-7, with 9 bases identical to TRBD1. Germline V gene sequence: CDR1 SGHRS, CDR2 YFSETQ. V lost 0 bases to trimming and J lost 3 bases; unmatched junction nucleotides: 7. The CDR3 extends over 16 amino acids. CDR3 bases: TGCGCCAGCAGCTTGGGGCCGACAGGGGGAAACTACGAGCAGTACTTC. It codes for CASSLGPTGGNYEQYF.

CDR3 region: CASSESEDRGLETQYF. CDR3 coding DNA: TGTGCCAGCAGTGAATCGGAAGACAGGGGGCTTGAGACCCAGTACTTC. V is TRBV2 and J is TRBJ2-5; 10 bases fit TRBD1. Losses at the gene ends were 2 bases for V and 5 bases for J; bases not matched to a gene: 8. The CDR3 extends over 16 amino acids. The germline V gene encodes CDR1 SNHLY and CDR2 FYNNEI.

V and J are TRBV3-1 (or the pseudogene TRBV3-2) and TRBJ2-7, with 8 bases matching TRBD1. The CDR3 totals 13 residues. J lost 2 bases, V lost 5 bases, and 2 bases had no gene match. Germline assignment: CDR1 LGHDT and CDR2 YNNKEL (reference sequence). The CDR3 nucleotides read TGTGCCAGCAGCGGGACAGGACCCTACGAGCAGTACTTC. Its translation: CASSGTGPYEQYF.

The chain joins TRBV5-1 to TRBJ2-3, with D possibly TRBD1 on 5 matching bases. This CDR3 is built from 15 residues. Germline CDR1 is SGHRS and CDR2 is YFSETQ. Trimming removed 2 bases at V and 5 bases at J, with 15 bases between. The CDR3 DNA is TGCGCCAGCAGCTTCGGACAAACGTGGGGAGATACGCAGTATTTT. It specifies CASSFGQTWGDTQYF.

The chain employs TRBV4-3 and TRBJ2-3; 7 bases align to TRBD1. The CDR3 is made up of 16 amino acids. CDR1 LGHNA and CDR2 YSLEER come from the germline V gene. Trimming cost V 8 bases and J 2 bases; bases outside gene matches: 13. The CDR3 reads CASSIGTALNTDTQYF. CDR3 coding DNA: TGCGCCAGCTCAATCGGGACAGCTCTAAACACAGATACGCAGTATTTT.

CDR3 DNA sequence: TGTGCCAGCAGCCGACAGTGGGAGCAGTACTTC. Amino acid sequence: CASSRQWEQYF. The gene calls are TRBV5-6 and TRBJ2-7; possibly TRBD1 for D (5 bases). The V gene lost 4 bases and the J gene lost 7 bases, with 9 bases spanning the gap. Germline CDR1 reads SGHDT; CDR2 reads YYEEEE. This CDR3 is 11 amino acids long.

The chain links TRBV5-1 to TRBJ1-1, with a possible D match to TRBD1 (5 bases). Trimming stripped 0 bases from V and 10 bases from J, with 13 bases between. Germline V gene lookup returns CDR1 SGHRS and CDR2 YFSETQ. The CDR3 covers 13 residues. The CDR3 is CASSLAGFSRAFF. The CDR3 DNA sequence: TGCGCCAGCAGCTTGGCAGGGTTTAGTAGAGCTTTCTTT.

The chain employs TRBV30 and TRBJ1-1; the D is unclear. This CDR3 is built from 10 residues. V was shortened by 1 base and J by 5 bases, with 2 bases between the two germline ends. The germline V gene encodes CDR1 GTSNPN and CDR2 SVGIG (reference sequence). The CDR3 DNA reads TGTGCCTGGAGTGCTACTGAAGCTTTCTTT. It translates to CAWSATEAFF.

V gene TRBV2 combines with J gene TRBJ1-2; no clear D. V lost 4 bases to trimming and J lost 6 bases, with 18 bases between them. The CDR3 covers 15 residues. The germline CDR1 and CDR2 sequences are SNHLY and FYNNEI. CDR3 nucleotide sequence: TGTGCCAGCAGTGTAGAGGCGTACCCCGATAATGGCTACACCTTC. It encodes CASSVEAYPDNGYTF.

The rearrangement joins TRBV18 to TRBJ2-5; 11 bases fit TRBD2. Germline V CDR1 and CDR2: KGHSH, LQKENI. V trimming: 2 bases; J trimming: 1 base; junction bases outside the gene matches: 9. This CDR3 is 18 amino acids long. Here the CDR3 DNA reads TGTGCCAGCTCACCATTGTTTACTAGCGGGGGACTCCAAGAGACCCAGTACTTC. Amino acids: CASSPLFTSGGLQETQYF.

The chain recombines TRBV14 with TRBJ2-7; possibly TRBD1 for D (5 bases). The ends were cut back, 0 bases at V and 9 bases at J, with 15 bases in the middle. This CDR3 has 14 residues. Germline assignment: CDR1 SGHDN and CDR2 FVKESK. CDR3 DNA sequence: TGTGCCAGCAGCCAAGAGGGGCCCCCAGATGTGCAGTACTTC. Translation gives CASSQEGPPDVQYF.

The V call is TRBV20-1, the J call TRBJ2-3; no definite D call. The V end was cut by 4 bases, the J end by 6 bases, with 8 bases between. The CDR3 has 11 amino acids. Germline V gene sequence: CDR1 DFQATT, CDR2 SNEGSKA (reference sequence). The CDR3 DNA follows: TGCAGTGCTACTCTGAGTGATACGCAGTATTTT. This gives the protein CSATLSDTQYF.

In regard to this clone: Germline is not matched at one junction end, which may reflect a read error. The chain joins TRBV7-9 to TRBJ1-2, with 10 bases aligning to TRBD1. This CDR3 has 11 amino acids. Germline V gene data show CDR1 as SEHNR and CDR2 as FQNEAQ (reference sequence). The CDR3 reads CASSPGQGGHF. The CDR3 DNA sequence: TGTGCCAGCAGCCCCGGACAGGGGGGCCACTTC.